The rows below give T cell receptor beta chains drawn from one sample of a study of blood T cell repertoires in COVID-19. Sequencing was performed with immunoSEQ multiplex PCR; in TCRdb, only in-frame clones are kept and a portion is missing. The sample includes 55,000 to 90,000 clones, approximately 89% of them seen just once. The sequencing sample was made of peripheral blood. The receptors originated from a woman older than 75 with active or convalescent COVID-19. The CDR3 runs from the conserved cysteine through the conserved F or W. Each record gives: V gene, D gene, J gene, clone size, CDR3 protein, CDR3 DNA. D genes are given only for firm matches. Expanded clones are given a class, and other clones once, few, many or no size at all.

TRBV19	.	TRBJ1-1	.	CASSTAGGGTEAFF	TGTGCCAGTAGTACGGCAGGCGGAGGGACTGAAGCTTTCTTT
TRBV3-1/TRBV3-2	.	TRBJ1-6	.	CASSQRDTYNSPLHF	TGTGCCAGCAGCCAACGGGACACCTATAATTCACCCCTCCACTTT
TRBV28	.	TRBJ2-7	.	CASRPRVVFEQYF	TGTGCCAGCAGACCCCGGGTGGTCTTCGAGCAGTACTTC
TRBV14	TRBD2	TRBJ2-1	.	CASSHTAGALNEQFF	TGTGCCAGCAGCCATACAGCGGGGGCTTTAAATGAGCAGTTCTTC
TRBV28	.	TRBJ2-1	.	CASSSGKTINNEQFF	TGTGCCAGCAGCTCAGGGAAAACGATAAACAATGAGCAGTTCTTC
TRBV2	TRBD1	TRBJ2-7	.	CASNGQGFDEQYF	TGTGCCAGCAACGGACAGGGCTTCGACGAGCAGTACTTC
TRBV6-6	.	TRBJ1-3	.	CASSPTLSGNTIYF	TGTGCCAGCAGTCCAACTTTAAGTGGAAACACCATATATTTT
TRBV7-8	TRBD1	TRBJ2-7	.	CASSLATGGEQYF	TGTGCCAGCAGCTTAGCAACAGGGGGCGAGCAGTACTTC
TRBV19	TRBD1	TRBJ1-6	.	CASSGTGGNSPLHF	TGTGCCAGTAGCGGGACAGGGGGTAATTCACCCCTCCACTTT
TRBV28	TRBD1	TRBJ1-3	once	CASSPGQGKNTIYF	TGTGCCAGCAGCCCGGGACAGGGTAAAAACACCATATATTTT
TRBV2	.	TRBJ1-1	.	CASLIDRPAEAFF	TGTGCCAGCTTGATAGACAGGCCGGCTGAAGCTTTCTTT
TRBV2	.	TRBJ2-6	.	CASDTTAGANVLTF	TGTGCCAGCGATACGACAGCTGGGGCCAACGTCCTGACTTTC
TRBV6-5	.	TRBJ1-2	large	CASSTGGVVDGYTF	TGTGCCAGCAGCACCGGGGGGGTGGTAGATGGCTACACCTTC
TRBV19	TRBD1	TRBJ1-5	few	CASRTGVDDQPQHF	TGTGCCAGTAGGACAGGGGTAGACGATCAGCCCCAGCATTTT
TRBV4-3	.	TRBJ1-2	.	CASSQPGTERSGYTF	TGCGCCAGCAGCCAACCCGGGACTGAGCGGAGTGGCTACACCTTC
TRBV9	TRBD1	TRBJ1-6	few	CASSVGQGNNSPLHF	TGTGCCAGCAGCGTGGGACAGGGTAATAATTCACCCCTCCACTTT
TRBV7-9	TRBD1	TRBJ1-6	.	CASSSNRGLNSPLHF	TGTGCCAGCAGCTCAAACAGGGGGTTAAATTCACCCCTCCACTTT
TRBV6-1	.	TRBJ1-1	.	CASSELRVVFPEAFF	TGTGCCAGCAGTGAATTGCGGGTCGTTTTCCCTGAAGCTTTCTTT
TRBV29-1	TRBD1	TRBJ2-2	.	CSVARQGATTGELFF	TGCAGCGTTGCGAGACAGGGGGCGACCACCGGGGAGCTGTTTTTT
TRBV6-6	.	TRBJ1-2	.	CASSWRTAYGYTF	TGTGCCAGCAGTTGGAGAACCGCCTATGGCTACACCTTC
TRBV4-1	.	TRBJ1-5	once	CASSHNSNNQPQHF	TGCGCCAGCAGCCATAACAGTAACAATCAGCCCCAGCATTTT
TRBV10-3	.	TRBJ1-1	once	CAISEPRDTGDTEAFF	TGTGCCATCAGTGAGCCCAGGGATACAGGCGACACTGAAGCTTTCTTT
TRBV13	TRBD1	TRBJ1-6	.	CASLAGQYNSPLHF	TGTGCCAGCTTGGCGGGACAGTATAATTCACCCCTCCACTTT
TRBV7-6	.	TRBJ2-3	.	CASSASITDTQYF	TGTGCCAGCAGCGCCAGTATCACAGATACGCAGTATTTT
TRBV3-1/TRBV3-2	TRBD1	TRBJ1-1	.	CASSTQGVREAFF	TGTGCCAGCAGCACCCAGGGGGTTCGAGAAGCTTTCTTT
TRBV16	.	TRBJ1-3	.	CASSQSSGSGNTIYF	TGTGCCAGCAGCCAATCTTCAGGTTCTGGAAACACCATATATTTT
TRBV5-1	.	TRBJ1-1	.	CASSTLQGGNTEAFF	TGCGCCAGCAGCACTCTCCAGGGAGGGAACACTGAAGCTTTCTTT
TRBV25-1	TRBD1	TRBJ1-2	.	CASSDLTTGGYGYTF	TGTGCCAGCAGTGATCTTACCACAGGGGGCTATGGCTACACCTTC
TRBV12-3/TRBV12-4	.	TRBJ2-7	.	CASSLDSSYEQYF	TGTGCCAGCAGTTTGGACAGCTCCTACGAGCAGTACTTC
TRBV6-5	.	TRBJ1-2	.	CASSLRVLYGYTF	TGTGCCAGCAGCCTCAGGGTACTTTACGGCTACACCTTC
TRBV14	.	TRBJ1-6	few	CASSLQGGNSPLHF	TGTGCCAGCAGCCTACAGGGCGGCAATTCACCCCTCCACTTT
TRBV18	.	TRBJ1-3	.	CASSPTAGRGNTIYF	TGTGCCAGCTCACCCACCGCTGGGCGCGGAAACACCATATATTTT
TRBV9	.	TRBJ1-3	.	CASSATGGLETLPPNTIYF	TGTGCCAGCAGCGCGACCGGGGGGCTGGAGACCTTACCGCCAAACACCATATATTTT
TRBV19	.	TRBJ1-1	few	CASSIKSGQNTEAFF	TGTGCCAGTAGTATTAAATCCGGACAGAACACTGAAGCTTTCTTT
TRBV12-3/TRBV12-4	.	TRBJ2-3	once	CASSIESRTQYF	TGTGCCAGCAGCATCGAGTCTCGGACGCAGTATTTT
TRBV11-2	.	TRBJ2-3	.	CASSLNGAGTDTQYF	TGTGCCAGCAGCTTAAATGGGGCGGGGACAGATACGCAGTATTTT
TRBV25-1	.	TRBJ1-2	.	CASSDRNTEFYGYTF	TGTGCCAGCAGTGACCGGAACACAGAATTCTATGGCTACACCTTC
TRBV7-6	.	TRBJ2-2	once	CASSLQDAGELFF	TGTGCCAGCAGCTTACAGGATGCCGGGGAGCTGTTTTTT
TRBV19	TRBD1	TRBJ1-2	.	CASSPPATGGIHTF	TGTGCCAGTAGTCCTCCCGCAACAGGGGGGATACACACCTTC
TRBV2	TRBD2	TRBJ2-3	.	CASTNEPLAGGRTQYF	TGTGCCAGCACCAATGAGCCGCTAGCGGGGGGGCGTACGCAGTATTTT
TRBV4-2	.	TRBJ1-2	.	CASRHRANYGYTF	TGTGCCAGCAGGCACAGGGCTAACTATGGCTACACCTTC
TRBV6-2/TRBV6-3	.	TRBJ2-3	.	CASSYRDSFPGWDTQYF	TGTGCCAGCAGTTACCGGGACTCCTTCCCGGGATGGGATACGCAGTATTTT
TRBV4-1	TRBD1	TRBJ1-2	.	CASSQGTGAPNYGYTF	TGCGCCAGCAGCCAGGGAACAGGGGCGCCCAACTATGGCTACACCTTC
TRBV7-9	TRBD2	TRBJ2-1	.	CASSLLWAGGNSYNEQFF	TGTGCCAGCAGCTTACTGTGGGCGGGGGGCAACTCCTACAATGAGCAGTTCTTC
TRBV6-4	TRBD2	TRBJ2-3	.	CASSEGREDTQYF	TGTGCCAGCAGTGAAGGGAGGGAAGATACGCAGTATTTT
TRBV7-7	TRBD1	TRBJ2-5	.	CASSPERTGGGETQYF	TGTGCCAGCAGCCCAGAACGGACAGGGGGCGGGGAGACCCAGTACTTC
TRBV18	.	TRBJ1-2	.	CASSPPTGFYGYTF	TGTGCCAGCTCACCACCCACTGGTTTCTATGGCTACACCTTC
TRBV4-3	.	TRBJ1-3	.	CASSQDPGARGNTIYF	TGCGCCAGCAGCCAAGACCCAGGGGCAAGAGGAAACACCATATATTTT
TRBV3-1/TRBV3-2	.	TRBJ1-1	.	CAAQLAGGGTEAFF	TGTGCCGCACAACTAGCGGGGGGGGGCACTGAAGCTTTCTTT
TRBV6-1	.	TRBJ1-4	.	CASSDSSATNEKLFF	TGTGCCAGCAGTGATTCCAGTGCAACTAATGAAAAACTGTTTTTT
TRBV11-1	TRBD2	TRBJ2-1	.	CASRLAGEHNEQFF	TGTGCCAGTCGCCTAGCGGGGGAACACAATGAGCAGTTCTTC
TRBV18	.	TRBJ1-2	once	CASSPTSGASNYGYTF	TGTGCCAGCTCACCAACAAGCGGCGCTTCTAACTATGGCTACACCTTC
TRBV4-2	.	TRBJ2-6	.	CASSQVGRPFSGANVLTF	TGTGCCAGCAGCCAAGTCGGCAGGCCATTCTCTGGGGCCAACGTCCTGACTTTC
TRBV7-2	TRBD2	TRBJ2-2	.	CASSFAGGRNTGELFF	TGTGCCAGCAGCTTTGCGGGGGGCCGGAACACCGGGGAGCTGTTTTTT
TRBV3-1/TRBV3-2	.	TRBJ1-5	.	CASSQGKQGTQPQHF	TGTGCCAGCAGCCAGGGGAAACAGGGCACTCAGCCCCAGCATTTT
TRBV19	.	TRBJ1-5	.	CASRQTAGPQHF	TGTGCCAGCAGACAGACCGCAGGGCCCCAGCATTTT
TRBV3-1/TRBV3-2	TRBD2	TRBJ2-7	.	CASSQVGRGIYEQYF	TGTGCCAGCAGCCAAGTCGGGCGGGGGATCTACGAGCAGTACTTC
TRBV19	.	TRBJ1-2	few	CASSIEAGYGYTF	TGTGCCAGTAGTATAGAGGCAGGGTATGGCTACACCTTC
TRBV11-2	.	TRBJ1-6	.	CASSLGVFGQRVRSLHF	TGTGCCAGCAGCTTAGGGGTTTTTGGCCAGAGGGTAAGATCCCTCCACTTT
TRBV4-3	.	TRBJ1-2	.	CASSQGEAGGYTF	TGCGCCAGCAGCCAAGGGGAGGCGGGCGGCTACACCTTC